This T cell receptor (beta chain) was identified in a study of T cells after yellow fever vaccination. This CDR3 is built from 15 residues. J was trimmed by 7 bases and V by 5 bases; bases with no gene match: 9. Germline V gene sequence: CDR1 SGHVS, CDR2 FQNEAQ. This clonotype was counted only a few times. Its antigen is unknown. TCRdb fed the 5' RACE reads into MiXCR, producing one record per CDR3 protein. The profile shows around 300,000 distinct CDR3 sequences, about 4% of them singletons. General study findings and limits: The secondary response peaked faster, at day 5 versus 15, but was weaker.

This clonotype was obtained from a man in his late teens or twenties who received the YFV17D yellow fever vaccine. The source material was PBMCs, sampled 5 days after the yellow fever booster vaccination. The chain recombines TRBV7-8 with TRBJ1-4; 8 positions match TRBD1. The CDR3 DNA is TGTGCCAGCAGCAGCACAGGGGGAGGTGCTGAAAAACTGTTTTTT. Amino acids: CASSSTGGGAEKLFF.